These T cell receptor beta chains were read from a single sample in a study of control samples from healthy donors and cancer patients. Measured with immunoSEQ multiplex PCR; TCRdb has only the in-frame clones, and not every one. The table has 100,000 to 150,000 clones, roughly 87% seen once; the top ten hold around 1.8%. The sample consisted of blood. The receptor source for this set is a man aged 18 to 30 in good health. CDR3s include the opening cysteine and the closing phenylalanine or tryptophan. A D gene is named only where the DNA matches it firmly. Size tells how often a clone was seen (once, few, many) or the class of an expanded clone, and some rows leave it out.

j_call d_call v_call clone_size cdr3_nt cdr3_aa
TRBJ2-7 NA TRBV4-3 NA TGCGCCAGCAGCTTCGCGGCTTCCGGGACCGTCGATTCCTACGAGCAGTACTTC CASSFAASGTVDSYEQYF
TRBJ1-1 NA TRBV4-1 few TGCGCCAGCAGCCAAGTTTCGGGGGCCACTGAAGCTTTCTTT CASSQVSGATEAFF
TRBJ2-7 TRBD1 TRBV14 once TGTGCCAGCAGCGAGAGGAAACCGGGACAGAGATTCTACGAGCAGTACTTC CASSERKPGQRFYEQYF
TRBJ1-1 TRBD1 TRBV6-5 NA TGTGCCAGCAATCCAGGGGGTCTGGGGAACACTGAAGCTTTCTTT CASNPGGLGNTEAFF
TRBJ2-5 NA TRBV4-1 NA TGCGCCAGCAGCCAAGAAGCTGCAGGAATGGGTTCACAAGAGACCCAGTACTTC CASSQEAAGMGSQETQYF
TRBJ2-2 NA TRBV19 NA TGTGGGACATCCGGGACCTCCTTCGTTGGGGAGCTGTTTTTT CGTSGTSFVGELFF
TRBJ2-1 TRBD2 TRBV19 once TGTGCCAGTAGTATATCCCCCCAGCGGGAGGAGGGTAGGCAGTTCTTC CASSISPQREEGRQFF
TRBJ2-6 NA TRBV4-1 NA TGCGCCAGCAGCCAAGAATGGGACGCCCTCCCTGGGGCCAACGTCCTGACTTTC CASSQEWDALPGANVLTF
TRBJ1-5 NA TRBV19 few TGTGCCAGTAGTTTTGCAGGCGCTTATCAGCCCCAGCATTTT CASSFAGAYQPQHF
TRBJ2-7 TRBD2 TRBV5-1 NA TGCGCCAGCAGCTTGGGGCAGGGAGGGTCCTACGAGCAGTACTTC CASSLGQGGSYEQYF
TRBJ1-2 NA TRBV10-1 NA TGCGCCAGCAGCCCCCTCATAGGGGAAGGCTACACCTTC CASSPLIGEGYTF
TRBJ2-1 NA TRBV5-6 NA TGTGCCAGCCACGTCCGCGGACCCTCTGGGGGAGAGCAGTTCTTC CASHVRGPSGGEQFF
TRBJ1-5 NA TRBV28 few TGTGCCAGCAGTAACCGAGGGGGGCAGCCCCAGCATTTT CASSNRGGQPQHF
TRBJ1-6 TRBD1 TRBV7-3 NA TGTGCCAGACCGAAGGCGGACAGGGACGGTGATTCACCCCTCCACTTT CARPKADRDGDSPLHF
TRBJ2-1 TRBD1 TRBV11-2 NA TGTGCCAGCAGCTCGATTACGGACAGGACGGGCAATGAGCAGTTCTTC CASSSITDRTGNEQFF
TRBJ2-7 NA TRBV5-6 NA TGTGCCAGCAGCCACGTAGGGGGGAGCTCCTACGAGCAGTACTTC CASSHVGGSSYEQYF
TRBJ2-1 NA TRBV11-2 NA TGTGCCAGCAGCTTAGCTCCCGGGGGAATCTACAATGAGCAGTTCTTC CASSLAPGGIYNEQFF
TRBJ2-1 TRBD2 TRBV9 NA TGTGCCAGCAGCGTCCACGCCGGGACTAGCGCTGGCCTAGGTGAGCAGTTCTTC CASSVHAGTSAGLGEQFF